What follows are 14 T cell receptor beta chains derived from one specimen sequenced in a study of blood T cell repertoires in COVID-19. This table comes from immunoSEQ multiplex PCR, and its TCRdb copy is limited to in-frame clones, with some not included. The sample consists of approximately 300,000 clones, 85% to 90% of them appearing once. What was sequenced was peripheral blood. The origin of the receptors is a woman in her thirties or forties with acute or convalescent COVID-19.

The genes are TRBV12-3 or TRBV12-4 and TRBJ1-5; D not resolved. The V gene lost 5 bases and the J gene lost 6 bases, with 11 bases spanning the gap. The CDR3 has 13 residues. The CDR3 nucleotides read TGTGCCAGCAGTGAGGGTCTAGGTCAGCCCCAGCATTTT. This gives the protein CASSEGLGQPQHF.

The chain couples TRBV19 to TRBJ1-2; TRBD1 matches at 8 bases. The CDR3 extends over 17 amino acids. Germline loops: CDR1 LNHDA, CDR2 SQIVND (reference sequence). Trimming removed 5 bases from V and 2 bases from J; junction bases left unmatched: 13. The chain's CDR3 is CASSPWTGKGGNYGYTF. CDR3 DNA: TGTGCCAGTAGTCCCTGGACAGGGAAGGGAGGAAACTATGGCTACACCTTC. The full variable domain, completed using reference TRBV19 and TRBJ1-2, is DGGITQSPKYLFRKEGQNVTLSCEQNLNHDAMYWYRQDPGQGLRLIYYSQIVNDFQKGDIAEGYSVSREKKESFPLTVTSAQKNPTAFYLCASSPWTGKGGNYGYTFGSGTRLTVV.

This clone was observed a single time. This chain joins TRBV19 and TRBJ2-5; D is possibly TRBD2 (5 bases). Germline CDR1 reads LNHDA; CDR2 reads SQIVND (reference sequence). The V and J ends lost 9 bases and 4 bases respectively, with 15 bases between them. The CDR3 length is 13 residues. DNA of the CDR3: TGTGCCAGCTGCCCGACGGGGAGAGAGACCCAGTACTTC. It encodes CASCPTGRETQYF.

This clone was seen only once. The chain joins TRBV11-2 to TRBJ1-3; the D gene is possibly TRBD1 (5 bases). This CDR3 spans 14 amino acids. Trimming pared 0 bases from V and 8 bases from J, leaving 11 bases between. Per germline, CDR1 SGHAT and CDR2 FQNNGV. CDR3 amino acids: CASSLETERDTIYF. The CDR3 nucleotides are TGTGCCAGCAGCTTAGAGACAGAAAGGGACACCATATATTTT.

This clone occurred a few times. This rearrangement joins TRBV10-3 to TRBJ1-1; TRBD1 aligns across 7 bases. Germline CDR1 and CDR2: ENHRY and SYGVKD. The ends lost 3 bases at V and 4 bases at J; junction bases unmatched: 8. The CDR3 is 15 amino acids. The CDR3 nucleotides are TGTGCCATCAGTGACCCAGACAGGGAGGCCACTGAAGCTTTCTTT. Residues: CAISDPDREATEAFF.

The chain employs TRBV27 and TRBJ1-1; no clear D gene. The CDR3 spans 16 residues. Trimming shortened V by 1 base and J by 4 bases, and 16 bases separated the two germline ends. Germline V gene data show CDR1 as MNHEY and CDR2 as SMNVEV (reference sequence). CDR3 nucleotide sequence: TGTGCCAGCAGTTTATATCTCGGTGAGGGAGTCACTGAAGCTTTCTTT. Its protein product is CASSLYLGEGVTEAFF.

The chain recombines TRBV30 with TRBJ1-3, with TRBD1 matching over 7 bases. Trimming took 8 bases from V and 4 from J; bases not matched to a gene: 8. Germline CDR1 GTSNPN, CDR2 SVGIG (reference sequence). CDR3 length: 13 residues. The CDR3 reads CAHKRDSGNTIYF. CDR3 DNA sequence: TGTGCCCACAAGAGGGACAGCGGAAACACCATATATTTT. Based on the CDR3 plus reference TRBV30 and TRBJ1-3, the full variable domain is SQTIHQWPATLVQPVGSPLSLECTVEGTSNPNLYWYRQAAGRGLQLLFYSVGIGQISSEVPQNLSASRPQDRQFILSSKKLLLSDSGFYLCAHKRDSGNTIYFGEGSWLTVV.

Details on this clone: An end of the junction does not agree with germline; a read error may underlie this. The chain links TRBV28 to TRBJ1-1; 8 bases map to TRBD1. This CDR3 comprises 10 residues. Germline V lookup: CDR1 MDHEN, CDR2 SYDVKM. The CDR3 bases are TGTGCCAGCAGTTGGGACAGGCTGGACTTT. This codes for CASSWDRLDF.

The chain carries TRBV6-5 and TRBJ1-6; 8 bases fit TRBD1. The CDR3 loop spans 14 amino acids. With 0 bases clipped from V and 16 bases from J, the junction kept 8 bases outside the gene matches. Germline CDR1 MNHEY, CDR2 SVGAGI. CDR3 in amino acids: CASSYSSGTGALHF. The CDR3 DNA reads TGTGCCAGCAGTTACTCGTCCGGGACAGGAGCTCTCCACTTT.

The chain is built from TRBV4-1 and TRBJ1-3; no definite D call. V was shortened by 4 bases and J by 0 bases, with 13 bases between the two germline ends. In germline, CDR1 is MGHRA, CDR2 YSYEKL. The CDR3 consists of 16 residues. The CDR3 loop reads CASSRGDPSSGNTIYF. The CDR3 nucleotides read TGCGCCAGCAGCCGCGGCGACCCCTCCTCTGGAAACACCATATATTTT.

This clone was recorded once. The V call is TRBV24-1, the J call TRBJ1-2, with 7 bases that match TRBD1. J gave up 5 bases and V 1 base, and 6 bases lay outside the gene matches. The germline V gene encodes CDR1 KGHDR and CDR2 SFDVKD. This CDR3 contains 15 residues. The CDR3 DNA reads TGTGCCACCAGTGATTTAGAAGGGGGCGAGTATGGCTACACCTTC. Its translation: CATSDLEGGEYGYTF.

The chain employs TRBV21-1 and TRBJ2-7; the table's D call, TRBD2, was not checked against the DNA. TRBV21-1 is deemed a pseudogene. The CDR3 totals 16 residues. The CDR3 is CASTPGAGGSSYEQYV. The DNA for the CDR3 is TGTGCCAGCACCCCAGGAGCGGGGGGGAGCTCCTACGAGCAGTACGTC.

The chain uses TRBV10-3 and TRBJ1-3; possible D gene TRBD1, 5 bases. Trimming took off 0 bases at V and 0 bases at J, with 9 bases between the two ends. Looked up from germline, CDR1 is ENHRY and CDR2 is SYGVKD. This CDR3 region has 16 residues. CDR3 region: CAISESEGVSGNTIYF. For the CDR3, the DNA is TGTGCCATCAGTGAGTCTGAAGGGGTCTCTGGAAACACCATATATTTT.

This CDR3 is CASSPGNEQFF. CDR3 nucleotide sequence: TGTGCCAGCAGCCCGGGCAATGAGCAGTTCTTC. The chain has TRBV3-1 (or the pseudogene TRBV3-2) and TRBJ2-1; no reliable D call. The V gene lost 4 bases and the J gene lost 6 bases, with 4 bases spanning the gap. CDR3 length: 11 residues. CDR1 LGHDT and CDR2 YNNKEL come from the germline V gene (reference sequence).